This T cell receptor beta chain was identified in a study of blood T cells in healthy people across ages. Then a second PCR, running roughly 7 to 11 cycles, was carried out with a sample-barcoded 5' primer and a J-beta primer mix. TCRdb passed the 5' RACE reads through MiXCR, listing each CDR3 protein once. The sample yields some 760,000 distinct CDR3 sequences, approximately 25% seen once. Trimming left V 3 bases short and J 2 bases short, with 10 bases between. The CDR3 spans 15 residues. Another study also made use of these data, one on T cells of mothers and their children.

The sequence came from a boy aged 10-17 years in good health. Sequenced: blood. The chain recombines TRBV12-3 or TRBV12-4 with TRBJ2-2; unclear D gene. The CDR3, as DNA: TGTGCCAGCAGTTTTGATGGCCTCAACACCGGGGAGCTGTTTTTT. Protein sequence: CASSFDGLNTGELFF.